What follows is one T cell receptor (beta chain) and its context. The target antigen is unknown. The junction does not match germline at one end; this may be a read error. Per the germline V gene, CDR1 is SEHNR and CDR2 is FQNEAQ (reference sequence). This CDR3 has 15 residues. This specimen belongs to a study of identical twins. Findings of the study overall: For out-of-frame alpha sequences shared by twins, low generation probability was in excess.

TCRdb reanalysed the 5' RACE reads using MiXCR and keeps one entry per CDR3 protein. The sample includes a few hundred thousand distinct CDR3 sequences, 9.5% to 10% of them seen just once. This same sample was also taken into another study, of yellow fever vaccine responses in identical twins.

The sequence came from a woman aged 18-35 years in good health. The sequencing sample was made of PBMCs. J is TRBJ1-2 and V is TRBV7-9, with 9 bases identical to TRBD1. This CDR3 is CASSLADRGYYGYTF. The CDR3 DNA sequence: TGTGCTAGCAGCCTCGCGGACAGGGGCTACTATGGCTACACCTTC.